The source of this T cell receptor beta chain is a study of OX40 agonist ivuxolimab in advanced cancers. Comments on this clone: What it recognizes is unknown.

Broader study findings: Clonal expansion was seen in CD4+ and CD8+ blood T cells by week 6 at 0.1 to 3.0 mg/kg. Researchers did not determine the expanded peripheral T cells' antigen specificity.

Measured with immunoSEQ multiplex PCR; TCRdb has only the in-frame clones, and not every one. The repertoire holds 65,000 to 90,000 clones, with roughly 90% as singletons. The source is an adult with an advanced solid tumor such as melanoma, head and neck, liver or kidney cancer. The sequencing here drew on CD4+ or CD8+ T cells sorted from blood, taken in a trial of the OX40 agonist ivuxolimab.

The CDR3 nucleotides read TGTGCCAGCAGCTTAGTAAGTAGAGAGCAGTATTTT. Translated, it gives CASSLVSREQYF. The rearrangement joins TRBV7-3 to TRBJ2-3; D not certain. Germline-derived CDR1 and CDR2 are SGHTA and FQGTGA. Trimming stripped 2 bases from V and 11 bases from J, with 11 bases between. This CDR3 region has 12 residues. Full variable domain (remainder filled in from reference TRBV7-3 and TRBJ2-3): GAGVSQTPSNKVTEKGKYVELRCDPISGHTALYWYRQSLGQGPEFLIYFQGTGAADDSGLPNDRFFAVRPEGSVSTLKIQRTERGDSAVYLCASSLVSREQYFGPGTRLTVL.